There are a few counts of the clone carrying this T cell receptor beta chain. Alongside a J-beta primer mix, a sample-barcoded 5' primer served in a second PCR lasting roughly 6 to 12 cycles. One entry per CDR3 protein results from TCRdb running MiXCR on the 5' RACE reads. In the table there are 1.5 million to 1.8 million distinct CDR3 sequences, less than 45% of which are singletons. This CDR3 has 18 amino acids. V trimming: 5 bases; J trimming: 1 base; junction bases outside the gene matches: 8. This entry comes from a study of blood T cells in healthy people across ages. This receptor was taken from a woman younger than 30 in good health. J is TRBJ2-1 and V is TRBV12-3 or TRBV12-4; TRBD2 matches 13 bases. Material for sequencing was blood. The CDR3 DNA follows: TGTGCCAGCAGTCTCACTAGCGGGAGGGCCAGGTCCTACAATGAGCAGTTCTTC. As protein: CASSLTSGRARSYNEQFF.